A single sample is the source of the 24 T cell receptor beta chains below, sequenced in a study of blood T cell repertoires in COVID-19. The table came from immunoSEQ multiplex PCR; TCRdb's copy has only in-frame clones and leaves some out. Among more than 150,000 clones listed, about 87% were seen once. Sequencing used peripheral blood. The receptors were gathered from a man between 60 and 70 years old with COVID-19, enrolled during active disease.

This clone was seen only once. The CDR3: CSVRGMNTEAFF. CDR3 DNA: TGCAGCGTCAGGGGGATGAACACTGAAGCTTTCTTT. The V call is TRBV29-1, the J call TRBJ1-1, with 7 bases matching TRBD1. Trimming removed 6 bases from V and 0 bases from J; junction bases left unmatched: 1. The CDR3 runs to 12 residues. Germline CDR1 reads SQVTM; CDR2 reads ANQGSEA.

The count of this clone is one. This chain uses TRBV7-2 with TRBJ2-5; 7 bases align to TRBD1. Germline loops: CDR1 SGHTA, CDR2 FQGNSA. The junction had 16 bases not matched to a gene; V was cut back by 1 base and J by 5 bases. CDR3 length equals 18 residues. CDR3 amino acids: CASSLVLTGTAPSETQYF. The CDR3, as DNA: TGTGCCAGCAGCTTAGTACTAACGGGGACAGCCCCCTCCGAGACCCAGTACTTC.

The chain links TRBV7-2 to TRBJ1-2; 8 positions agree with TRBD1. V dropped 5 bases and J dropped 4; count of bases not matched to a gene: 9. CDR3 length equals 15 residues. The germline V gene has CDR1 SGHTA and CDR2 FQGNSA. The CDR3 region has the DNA TGTGCCAGCAGCCCGGACAGGGTTTCAGGCTATGGCTACACCTTC. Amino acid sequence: CASSPDRVSGYGYTF.

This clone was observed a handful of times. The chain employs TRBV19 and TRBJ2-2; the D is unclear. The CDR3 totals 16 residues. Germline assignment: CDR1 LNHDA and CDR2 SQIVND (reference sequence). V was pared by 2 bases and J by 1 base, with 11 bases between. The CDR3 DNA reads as TGTGCCAGTAGTATATGGCAGCCGGGGAACACCGGGGAGCTGTTTTTT. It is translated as CASSIWQPGNTGELFF.

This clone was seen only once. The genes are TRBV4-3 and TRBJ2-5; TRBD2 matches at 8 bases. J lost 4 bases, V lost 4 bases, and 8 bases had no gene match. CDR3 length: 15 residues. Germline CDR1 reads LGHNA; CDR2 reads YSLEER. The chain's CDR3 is CASSPGGLLRETQYF. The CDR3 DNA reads TGCGCCAGCAGCCCGGGAGGGCTACTAAGAGAGACCCAGTACTTC.

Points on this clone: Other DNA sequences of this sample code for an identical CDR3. CDR3 loop: CSVGQGSNYGYTF. For the CDR3, the DNA is TGCAGCGTTGGACAGGGTAGTAACTATGGCTACACCTTC. This chain uses TRBV29-1 with TRBJ1-2, with 7 bases that match TRBD1. Looked up from germline, CDR1 is SQVTM and CDR2 is ANQGSEA. CDR3 length: 13 amino acids. J gave up 1 base and V 4 bases, and 3 bases lay outside the gene matches.

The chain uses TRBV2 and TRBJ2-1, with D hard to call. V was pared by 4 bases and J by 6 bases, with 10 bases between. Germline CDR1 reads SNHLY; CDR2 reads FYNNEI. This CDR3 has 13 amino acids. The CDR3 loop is CASSGVYSNEQFF. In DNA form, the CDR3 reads TGTGCCAGCAGTGGCGTTTACAGCAATGAGCAGTTCTTC.

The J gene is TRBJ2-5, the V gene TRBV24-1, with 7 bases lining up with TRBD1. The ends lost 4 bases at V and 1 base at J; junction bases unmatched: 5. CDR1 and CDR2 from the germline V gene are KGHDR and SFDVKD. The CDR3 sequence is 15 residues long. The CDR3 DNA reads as TGTGCCACCAGTGACCCGGGACAGAGCCAAGAGACCCAGTACTTC. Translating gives CATSDPGQSQETQYF.

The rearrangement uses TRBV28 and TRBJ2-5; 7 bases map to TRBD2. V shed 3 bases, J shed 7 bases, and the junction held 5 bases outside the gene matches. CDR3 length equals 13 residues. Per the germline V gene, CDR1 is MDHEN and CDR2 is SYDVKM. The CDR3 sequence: CASSFGGIVTQYF. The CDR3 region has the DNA TGTGCCAGCAGTTTCGGGGGGATAGTGACCCAGTACTTC. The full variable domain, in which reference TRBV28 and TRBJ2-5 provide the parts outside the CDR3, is DVKVTQSSRYLVKRTGEKVFLECVQDMDHENMFWYRQDPGLGLRLIYFSYDVKMKEKGDIPEGYSVSREKKERFSLILESASTNQTSMYLCASSFGGIVTQYFGPGTRLLVL.

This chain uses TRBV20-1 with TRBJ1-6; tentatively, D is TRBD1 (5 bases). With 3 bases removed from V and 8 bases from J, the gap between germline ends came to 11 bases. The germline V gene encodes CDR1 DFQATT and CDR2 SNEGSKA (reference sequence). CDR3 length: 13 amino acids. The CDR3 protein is CSASVGGYSPLHF. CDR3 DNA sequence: TGCAGTGCTAGTGTCGGGGGTTATTCACCCCTCCACTTT.

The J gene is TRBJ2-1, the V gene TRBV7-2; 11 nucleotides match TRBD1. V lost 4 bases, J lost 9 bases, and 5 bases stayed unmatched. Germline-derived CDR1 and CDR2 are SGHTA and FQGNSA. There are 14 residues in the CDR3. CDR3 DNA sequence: TGTGCCAGCAGCTCCGGGACAGGGGGTAGTGAGCAGTTCTTC. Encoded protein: CASSSGTGGSEQFF.

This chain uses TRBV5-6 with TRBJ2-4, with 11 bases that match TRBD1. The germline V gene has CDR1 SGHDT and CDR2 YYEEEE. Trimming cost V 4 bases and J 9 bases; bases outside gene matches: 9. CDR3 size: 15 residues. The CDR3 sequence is CASSAGTGGRGIQYF. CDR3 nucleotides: TGTGCCAGCAGCGCCGGGACAGGGGGTCGGGGCATTCAGTACTTC.

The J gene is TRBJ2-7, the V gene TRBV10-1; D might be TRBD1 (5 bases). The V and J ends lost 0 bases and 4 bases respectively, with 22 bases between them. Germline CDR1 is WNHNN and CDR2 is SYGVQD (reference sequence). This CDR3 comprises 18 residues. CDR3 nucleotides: TGCGCCAGCAGTGAGTCGGAAAGAAAATTTAGGGGTGGGTACGAGCAGTACTTC. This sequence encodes CASSESERKFRGGYEQYF.

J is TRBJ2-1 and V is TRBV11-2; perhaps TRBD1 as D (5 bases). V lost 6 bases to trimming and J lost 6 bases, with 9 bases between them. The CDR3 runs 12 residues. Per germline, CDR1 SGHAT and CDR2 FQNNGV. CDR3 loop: CASSLQVNEQFF. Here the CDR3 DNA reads TGTGCCAGCAGTTTACAGGTCAATGAGCAGTTCTTC.

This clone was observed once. CDR3 protein: CASSIGLAGSTDTQYF. The CDR3 region has the DNA TGTGCCAGTAGTATCGGACTAGCGGGGAGCACAGATACGCAGTATTTT. J is TRBJ2-3 and V is TRBV19; 12 bases are shared with TRBD2. This CDR3 has 16 amino acids. V was clipped by 3 bases and J by 0 bases; unmatched bases: 1. Germline V gene data show CDR1 as LNHDA and CDR2 as SQIVND (reference sequence).

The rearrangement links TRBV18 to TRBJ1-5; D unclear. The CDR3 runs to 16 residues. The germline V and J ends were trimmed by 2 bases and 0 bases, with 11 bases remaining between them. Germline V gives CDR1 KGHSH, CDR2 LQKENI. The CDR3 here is CASSPTRDYSNQPQHF. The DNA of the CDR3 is TGTGCCAGCTCACCAACGAGGGATTATAGCAATCAGCCCCAGCATTTT.

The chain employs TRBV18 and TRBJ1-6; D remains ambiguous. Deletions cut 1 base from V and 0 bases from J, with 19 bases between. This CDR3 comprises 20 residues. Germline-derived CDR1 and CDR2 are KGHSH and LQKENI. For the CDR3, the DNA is TGTGCCAGCTCACCACAGAGAGGGAGGACCAATCGCTCCTATAATTCACCCCTCCACTTT. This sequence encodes CASSPQRGRTNRSYNSPLHF.

The CDR3 sequence is CASSLVQGGVGTQYF. The CDR3 DNA reads as TGTGCCAGCAGCTTGGTTCAGGGAGGCGTCGGGACCCAGTACTTC. The V call is TRBV5-6, the J call TRBJ2-5, with D possibly matching TRBD2 (6 bases). CDR1 is SGHDT and CDR2 is YYEEEE in the germline V gene. The CDR3 is 15 residues long. V lost 0 bases to trimming and J lost 7 bases, with 16 bases between them.

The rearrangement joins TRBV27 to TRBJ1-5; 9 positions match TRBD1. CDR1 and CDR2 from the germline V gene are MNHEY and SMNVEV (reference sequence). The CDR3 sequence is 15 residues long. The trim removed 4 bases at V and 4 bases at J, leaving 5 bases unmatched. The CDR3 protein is CASSSNDRGNQPQHF. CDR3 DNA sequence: TGTGCCAGCAGTTCCAACGACAGGGGGAATCAGCCCCAGCATTTT.

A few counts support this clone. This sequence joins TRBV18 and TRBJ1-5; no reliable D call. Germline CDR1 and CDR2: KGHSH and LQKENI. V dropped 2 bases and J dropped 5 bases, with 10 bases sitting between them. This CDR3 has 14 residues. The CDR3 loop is CASSPERGDQPQHF. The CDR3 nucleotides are TGTGCCAGCTCACCAGAGAGAGGAGATCAGCCCCAGCATTTT.

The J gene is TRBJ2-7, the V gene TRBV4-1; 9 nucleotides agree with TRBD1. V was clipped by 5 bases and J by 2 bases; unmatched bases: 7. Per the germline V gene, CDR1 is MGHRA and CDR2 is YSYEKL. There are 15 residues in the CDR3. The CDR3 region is CASSEGQGLAYEQYF. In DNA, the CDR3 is TGCGCCAGCAGCGAAGGACAGGGGCTTGCCTACGAGCAGTACTTC.

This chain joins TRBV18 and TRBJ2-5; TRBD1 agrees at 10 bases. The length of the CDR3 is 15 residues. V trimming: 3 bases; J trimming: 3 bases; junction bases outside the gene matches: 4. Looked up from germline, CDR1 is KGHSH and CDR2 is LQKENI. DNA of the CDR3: TGTGCCAGCTCACCGGGACAGGGGACAAAAGAGACCCAGTACTTC. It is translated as CASSPGQGTKETQYF.

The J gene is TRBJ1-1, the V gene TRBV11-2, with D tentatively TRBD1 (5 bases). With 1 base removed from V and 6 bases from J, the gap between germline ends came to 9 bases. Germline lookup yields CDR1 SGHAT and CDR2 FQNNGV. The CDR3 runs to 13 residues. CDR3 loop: CASSLVGGAEAFF. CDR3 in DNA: TGTGCCAGCAGCTTAGTTGGGGGGGCTGAAGCTTTCTTT.

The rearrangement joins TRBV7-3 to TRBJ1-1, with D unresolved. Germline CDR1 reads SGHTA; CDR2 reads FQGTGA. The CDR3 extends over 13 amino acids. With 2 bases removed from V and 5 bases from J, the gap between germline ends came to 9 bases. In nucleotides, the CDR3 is TGTGCCAGCAGCTTAGTTGAGAGGACTGAAGCTTTCTTT. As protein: CASSLVERTEAFF.